This T cell receptor beta chain comes out of a study of metastatic and nonmetastatic thyroid tumors. Study-level background: The comparison covered peripheral blood and tumor or nodule tissue in malignant and benign thyroid patients. Findings and limits, study-wide: It was reportedly found that TCR beta diversity was significantly higher in malignant thyroid tumors than in benign nodules, a difference seen in both blood and tumor samples.

This clone was counted many times. Its antigen is unidentified. TCRdb re-called the PCR reads via MiXCR. The sample records some 21,000 clones, 20% to 25% being singletons. Thyroid surgery was preceded by no treatment in any patient. This TCR was recovered from a female donor with papillary thyroid cancer or a benign thyroid nodule (not recorded which). Some clones in this sample may be carry-over from other donors' samples. The sequenced sample was tumor tissue.

Here the CDR3 reads CAISEGLAGLTSSYEQYF. The CDR3 DNA reads as TGTGCCATCAGTGAGGGACTAGCGGGACTAACGAGCTCCTACGAGCAGTACTTC. The chain employs TRBV10-3 and TRBJ2-7; 12 nucleotides line up with TRBD2. Per germline, CDR1 ENHRY and CDR2 SYGVKD. The trim removed 2 bases at V and 0 bases at J, leaving 8 bases unmatched. This CDR3 comprises 18 residues.